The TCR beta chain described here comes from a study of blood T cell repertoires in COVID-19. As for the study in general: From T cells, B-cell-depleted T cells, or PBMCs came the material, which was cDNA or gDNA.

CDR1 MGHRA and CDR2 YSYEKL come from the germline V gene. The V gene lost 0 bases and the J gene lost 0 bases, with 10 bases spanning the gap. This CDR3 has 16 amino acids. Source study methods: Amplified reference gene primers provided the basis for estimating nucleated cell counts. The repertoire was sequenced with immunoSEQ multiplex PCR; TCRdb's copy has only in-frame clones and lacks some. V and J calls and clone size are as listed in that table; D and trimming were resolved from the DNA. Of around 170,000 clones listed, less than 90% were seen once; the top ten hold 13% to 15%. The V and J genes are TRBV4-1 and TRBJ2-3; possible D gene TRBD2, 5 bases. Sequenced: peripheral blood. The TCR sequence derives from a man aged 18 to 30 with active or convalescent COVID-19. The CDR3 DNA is TGCGCCAGCAGCCAAGATGGTCGGGGAAGCACAGATACGCAGTATTTT. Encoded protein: CASSQDGRGSTDTQYF.